This paragraph reports one T cell receptor (beta chain). The CDR3 consists of 13 residues. Between the trimmed V and J ends, which lost 1 base and 6 bases, there was a span of 10 bases. CDR1 is LNHNV and CDR2 is YYDKDF in the germline V gene (reference sequence). The source of the sample is a study of blood T cell repertoires in COVID-19. Background on the study: Acute and convalescent COVID-19 samples came from the United States, Italy and Spain.

Original handling: Reference gene primers were amplified, and this amplification served to estimate nucleated cell counts. TCRdb's table, derived via immunoSEQ multiplex PCR, lists solely in-frame clones and lacks some. V, J and clone size are those of that table, while D and trimming were read from the DNA. The sample has about 160,000 clones, roughly 73% seen once. The chain carries TRBV15 and TRBJ2-7; possibly TRBD1 for D (6 bases). Sample: peripheral blood. This clonotype was sampled from a man between 65 and 80 years old with acute or convalescent COVID-19. CDR3 loop: CATSRGGQPEQYF. DNA for the CDR3: TGTGCCACCAGCAGAGGGGGGCAACCCGAGCAGTACTTC.